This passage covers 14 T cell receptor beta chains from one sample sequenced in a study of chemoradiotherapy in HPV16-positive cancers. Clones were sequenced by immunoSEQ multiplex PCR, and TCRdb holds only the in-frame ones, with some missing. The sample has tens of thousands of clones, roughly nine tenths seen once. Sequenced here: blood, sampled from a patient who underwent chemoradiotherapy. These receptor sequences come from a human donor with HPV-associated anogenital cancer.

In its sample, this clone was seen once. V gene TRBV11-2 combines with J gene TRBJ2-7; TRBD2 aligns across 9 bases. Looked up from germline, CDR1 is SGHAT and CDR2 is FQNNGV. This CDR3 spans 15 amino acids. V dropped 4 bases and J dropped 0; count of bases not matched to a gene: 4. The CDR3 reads CASSSDSGSSYEQYF. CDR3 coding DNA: TGTGCCAGCAGCTCTGATAGCGGGAGCTCCTACGAGCAGTACTTC.

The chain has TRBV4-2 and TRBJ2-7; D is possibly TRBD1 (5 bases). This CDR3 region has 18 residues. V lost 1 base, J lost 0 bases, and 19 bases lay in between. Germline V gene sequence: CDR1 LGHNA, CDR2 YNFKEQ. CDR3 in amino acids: CASSQAGQGRPHSYEQYF. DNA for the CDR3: TGTGCCAGCAGCCAAGCAGGGCAGGGTAGGCCCCACTCCTACGAGCAGTACTTC.

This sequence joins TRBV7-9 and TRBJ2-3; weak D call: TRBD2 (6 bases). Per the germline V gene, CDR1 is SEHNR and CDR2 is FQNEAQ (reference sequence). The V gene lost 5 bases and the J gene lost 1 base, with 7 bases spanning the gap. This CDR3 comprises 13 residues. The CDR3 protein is CASSQRGTDTQYF. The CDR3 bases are TGTGCCAGCAGCCAGCGGGGCACAGATACGCAGTATTTT.

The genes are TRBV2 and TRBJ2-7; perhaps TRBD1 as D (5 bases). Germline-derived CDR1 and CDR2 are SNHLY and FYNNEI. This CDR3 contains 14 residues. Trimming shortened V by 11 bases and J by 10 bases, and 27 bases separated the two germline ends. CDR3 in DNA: TGTGCCCGAAAGGACCCAACAGGAAGTCCGTTTCAGTACTTC. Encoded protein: CARKDPTGSPFQYF.

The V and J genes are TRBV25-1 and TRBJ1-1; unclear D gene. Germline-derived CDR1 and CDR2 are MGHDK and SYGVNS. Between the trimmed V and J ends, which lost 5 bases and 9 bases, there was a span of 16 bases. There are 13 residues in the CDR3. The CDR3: CASSLYTDEQAFF. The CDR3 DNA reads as TGTGCCAGCAGTCTTTATACGGACGAACAAGCTTTCTTT. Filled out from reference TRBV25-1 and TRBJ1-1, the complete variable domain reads EADIYQTPRYLVIGTGKKITLECSQTMGHDKMYWYQQDPGMELHLIHYSYGVNSTEKGDLSSESTVSRIRTEHFPLTLESARPSHTSQYLCASSLYTDEQAFFGQGTRLTVV.

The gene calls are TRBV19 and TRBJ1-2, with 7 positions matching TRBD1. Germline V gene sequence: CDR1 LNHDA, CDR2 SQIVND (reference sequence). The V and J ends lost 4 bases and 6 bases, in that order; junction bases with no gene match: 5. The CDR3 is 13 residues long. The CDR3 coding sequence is TGTGCCAGTAGTACCGTGACAGGGAATGGCTACACCTTC. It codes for CASSTVTGNGYTF.

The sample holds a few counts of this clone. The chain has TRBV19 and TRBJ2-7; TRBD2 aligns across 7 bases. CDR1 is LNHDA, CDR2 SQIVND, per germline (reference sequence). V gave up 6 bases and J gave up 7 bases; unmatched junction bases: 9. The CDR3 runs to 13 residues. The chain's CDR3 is CASRGTTRREQYF. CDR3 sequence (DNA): TGTGCCAGTAGGGGGACTACCCGGAGGGAGCAGTACTTC. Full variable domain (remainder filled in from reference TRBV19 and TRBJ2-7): DGGITQSPKYLFRKEGQNVTLSCEQNLNHDAMYWYRQDPGQGLRLIYYSQIVNDFQKGDIAEGYSVSREKKESFPLTVTSAQKNPTAFYLCASRGTTRREQYFGPGTRLTVT.

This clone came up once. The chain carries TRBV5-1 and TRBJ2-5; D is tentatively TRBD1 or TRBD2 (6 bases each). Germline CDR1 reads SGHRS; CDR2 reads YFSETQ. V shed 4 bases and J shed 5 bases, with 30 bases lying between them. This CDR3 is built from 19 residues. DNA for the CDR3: TGCGCCAGCAGCCCAGGCCACGGGAACCTTATTGGAGGGGGGGAGACCCAGTACTTC. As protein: CASSPGHGNLIGGGETQYF.

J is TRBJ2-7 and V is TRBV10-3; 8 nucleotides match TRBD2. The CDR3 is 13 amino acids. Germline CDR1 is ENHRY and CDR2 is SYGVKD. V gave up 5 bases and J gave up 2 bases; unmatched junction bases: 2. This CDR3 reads CAISSGSTYEQYF. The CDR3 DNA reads TGTGCCATCAGTAGCGGGAGTACCTACGAGCAGTACTTC.

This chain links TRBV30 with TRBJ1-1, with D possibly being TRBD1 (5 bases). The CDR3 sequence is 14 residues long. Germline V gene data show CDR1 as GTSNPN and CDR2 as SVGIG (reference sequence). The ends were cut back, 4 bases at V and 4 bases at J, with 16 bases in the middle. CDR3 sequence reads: CAWTGGPWGTEAFF. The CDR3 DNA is TGTGCCTGGACTGGGGGTCCCTGGGGCACTGAAGCTTTCTTT.

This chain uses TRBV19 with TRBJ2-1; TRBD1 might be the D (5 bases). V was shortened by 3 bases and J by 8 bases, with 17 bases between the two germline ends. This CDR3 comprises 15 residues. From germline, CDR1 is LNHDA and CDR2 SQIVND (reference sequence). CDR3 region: CASSIQPLGVDEQFF. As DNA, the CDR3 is TGTGCCAGTAGTATCCAACCTTTAGGGGTGGATGAGCAGTTCTTC. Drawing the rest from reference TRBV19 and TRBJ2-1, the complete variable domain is DGGITQSPKYLFRKEGQNVTLSCEQNLNHDAMYWYRQDPGQGLRLIYYSQIVNDFQKGDIAEGYSVSREKKESFPLTVTSAQKNPTAFYLCASSIQPLGVDEQFFGPGTRLTVL.

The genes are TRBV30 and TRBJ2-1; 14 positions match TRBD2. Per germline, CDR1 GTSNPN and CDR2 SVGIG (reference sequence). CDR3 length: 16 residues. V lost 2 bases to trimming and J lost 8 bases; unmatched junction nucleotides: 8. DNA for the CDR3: TGTGCCTGGAGTCGCATTGGGACTAGCGGGAGTTATGAGCAGTTCTTC. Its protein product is CAWSRIGTSGSYEQFF.

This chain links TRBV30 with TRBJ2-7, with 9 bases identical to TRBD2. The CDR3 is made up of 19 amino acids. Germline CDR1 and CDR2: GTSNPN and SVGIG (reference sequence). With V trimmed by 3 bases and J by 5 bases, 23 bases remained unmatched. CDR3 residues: CAWSPAWDILAGVYNEQYF. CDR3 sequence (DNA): TGTGCCTGGAGCCCAGCCTGGGACATCTTAGCGGGAGTGTACAACGAGCAGTACTTC.

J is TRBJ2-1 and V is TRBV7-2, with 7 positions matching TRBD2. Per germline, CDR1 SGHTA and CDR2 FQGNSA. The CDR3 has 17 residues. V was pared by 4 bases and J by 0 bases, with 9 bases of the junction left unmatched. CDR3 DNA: TGTGCCAGCAGCTATGAAGTAGCGGGTAGCTCCTACAATGAGCAGTTCTTC. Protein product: CASSYEVAGSSYNEQFF. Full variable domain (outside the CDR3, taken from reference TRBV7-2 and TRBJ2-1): GAGVSQSPSNKVTEKGKDVELRCDPISGHTALYWYRQSLGQGLEFLIYFQGNSAPDKSGLPSDRFSAERTGGSVSTLTIQRTQQEDSAVYLCASSYEVAGSSYNEQFFGPGTRLTVL.